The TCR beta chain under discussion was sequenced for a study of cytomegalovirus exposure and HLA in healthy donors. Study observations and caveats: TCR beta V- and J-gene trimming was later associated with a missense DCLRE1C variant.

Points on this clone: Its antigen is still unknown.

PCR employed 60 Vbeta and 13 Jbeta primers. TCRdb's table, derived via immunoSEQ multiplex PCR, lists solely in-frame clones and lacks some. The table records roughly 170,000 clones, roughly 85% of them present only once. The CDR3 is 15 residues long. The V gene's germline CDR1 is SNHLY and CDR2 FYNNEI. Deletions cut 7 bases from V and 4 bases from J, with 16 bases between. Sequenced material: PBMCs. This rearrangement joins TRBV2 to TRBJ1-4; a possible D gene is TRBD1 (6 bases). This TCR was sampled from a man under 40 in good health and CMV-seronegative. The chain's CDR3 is CASNGGGWGNEKLFF. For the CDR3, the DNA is TGTGCCAGCAACGGGGGGGGCTGGGGTAATGAAAAACTGTTTTTT.